One sample yielded the 10 T cell receptor beta chains listed below, sequenced in a study of Ad26.COV2.S vaccination and SARS-CoV-2 variants. Treatment here: 15 to 20 received Ad26.COV2.S at low or high dose, single or two shots; roughly five received placebo; per-sample allocation not given. Specimens were obtained on day 63 following the first vaccine or placebo injection. Method: immunoSEQ multiplex PCR; TCRdb's copy keeps in-frame clones and lacks some. Of about 320,000 clones listed, 85% to 90% are singletons. The sequences come from peripheral blood, collected in a trial of Ad26.COV2.S vaccine versus placebo. The receptors were gathered from a person aged 18 to 65 who received the Ad26.COV2.S COVID-19 vaccine or a placebo.

This clone came up once. The rearrangement uses TRBV18 and TRBJ1-1; no firm D call. Trimming removed 3 bases from V and 4 bases from J, with 9 bases in between. The CDR3 extends over 13 amino acids. Germline CDR1 is KGHSH and CDR2 is LQKENI. The CDR3 protein is CASSPTLGTEAFF. In DNA form, the CDR3 reads TGTGCCAGCTCACCCACATTGGGCACTGAAGCTTTCTTT.

This chain connects TRBV19 to TRBJ2-2; 10 bases agree with TRBD1. CDR3 length: 16 residues. Looked up from germline, CDR1 is LNHDA and CDR2 is SQIVND (reference sequence). V shed 11 bases and J 2 bases; nucleotides not matched to a gene: 11. CDR3: CACRDRGNSNTGELFF. CDR3 bases: TGTGCCTGCCGGGACAGGGGAAACTCAAACACCGGGGAGCTGTTTTTT.

Concerning this clone itself: At the DNA level, this CDR3 is encoded by other sequences in the same sample as well. This chain joins TRBV5-1 and TRBJ1-1; 8 bases agree with TRBD1. The junction had 1 base not matched to a gene; V was cut back by 2 bases and J by 1 base. Germline V gene data show CDR1 as SGHRS and CDR2 as YFSETQ. The CDR3 is 14 amino acids. CDR3 bases: TGCGCCAGCAGCTTAACAGGGGGGAACACTGAAGCTTTCTTT. It codes for CASSLTGGNTEAFF.

This CDR3 is CVRSYKGQTTRIEKLFF. The CDR3 DNA sequence: TGTGTCAGAAGTTATAAGGGACAGACGACTCGGATAGAAAAACTGTTTTTT. The chain carries TRBV7-5 and TRBJ1-4; TRBD1 is the table's D call, not checked against the DNA. TRBV7-5 is a listed pseudogene. CDR3 length equals 17 residues.

This chain links TRBV15 with TRBJ1-4, with D perhaps matching TRBD1 (5 bases). V was shortened by 0 bases and J by 3 bases, with 23 bases between the two germline ends. The CDR3 consists of 20 residues. Germline V gene lookup returns CDR1 LNHNV and CDR2 YYDKDF (reference sequence). The CDR3: CATSRDRPRGGGASNEKLFF. CDR3 DNA sequence: TGTGCCACCAGCAGAGACCGACCGAGGGGCGGAGGGGCTTCTAATGAAAAACTGTTTTTT.

This clone was recorded once. This rearrangement joins TRBV10-3 to TRBJ1-1, with D unclear. The V gene's germline CDR1 is ENHRY and CDR2 SYGVKD. The V and J ends lost 2 bases and 8 bases respectively, with 15 bases between them. The length of the CDR3 is 14 residues. The CDR3 sequence: CAISEGFKGREAFF. CDR3 in DNA: TGTGCCATCAGTGAGGGCTTTAAGGGTAGGGAAGCTTTCTTT.

V gene TRBV15 combines with J gene TRBJ1-4; 9 bases match TRBD1. J gave up 7 bases and V 3 bases, and 9 bases lay outside the gene matches. The CDR3 has 16 amino acids. The V gene's germline CDR1 is LNHNV and CDR2 YYDKDF (reference sequence). This CDR3 is CATSRLQGANVEKLFF. As DNA, the CDR3 is TGTGCCACCAGCAGGTTACAGGGGGCGAATGTTGAAAAACTGTTTTTT.

The chain combines TRBV19 with TRBJ1-2; D is uncertain. From germline, CDR1 is LNHDA and CDR2 SQIVND (reference sequence). The CDR3 contains 13 residues. V shed 8 bases and J shed 3 bases, with 13 bases lying between them. The chain's CDR3 is CASSFFSDYGYTF. The CDR3 DNA follows: TGTGCCAGTTCCTTCTTCTCGGACTATGGCTACACCTTC. Full variable domain (rest looked up from reference TRBV19 and TRBJ1-2): DGGITQSPKYLFRKEGQNVTLSCEQNLNHDAMYWYRQDPGQGLRLIYYSQIVNDFQKGDIAEGYSVSREKKESFPLTVTSAQKNPTAFYLCASSFFSDYGYTFGSGTRLTVV.

The chain recombines TRBV5-6 with TRBJ2-6; D is unclear. There are 16 residues in the CDR3. Germline lookup yields CDR1 SGHDT and CDR2 YYEEEE. V was cut by 4 bases and J by 0 bases, with 11 bases left in between. CDR3 in amino acids: CASSPLGISGANVLTF. The CDR3 DNA sequence: TGTGCCAGCAGCCCACTTGGGATCTCTGGGGCCAACGTCCTGACTTTC.

Points on this clone: Other DNA sequences in the sample encode the same CDR3. J is TRBJ2-3 and V is TRBV7-9; TRBD1 might be the D (5 bases). Trimming left V 2 bases short and J 0 bases short, with 6 bases between. Germline CDR1 and CDR2: SEHNR and FQNEAQ (reference sequence). CDR3 length: 14 amino acids. This CDR3 reads CASSLPGSTDTQYF. The CDR3 nucleotides are TGTGCCAGCAGCTTACCAGGGAGCACAGATACGCAGTATTTT.